This T cell receptor beta chain comes out of a study of blood T cells in healthy people across ages. Regarding the study as a whole: A roughly linear age-dependent decrease characterized TCR beta diversity per million T cells.

V lost 8 bases to trimming and J lost 2 bases; unmatched junction nucleotides: 9. The germline CDR1 and CDR2 sequences are LNHNV and YYDKDF (reference sequence). The CDR3 contains 16 residues. Primed by a sample-barcoded 5' primer and a J-beta primer mix, a second PCR proceeded for about 6 to 11 cycles. In TCRdb, the 5' RACE reads were re-called with MiXCR into one record per CDR3 protein. The sample has about 760,000 distinct CDR3 sequences; roughly 25% are singletons. Points on this clonotype: What it binds is unknown.

These data also formed part of another study, on T cells of mothers and their children.

The sequenced sample was blood. The chain uses TRBV15 and TRBJ2-6; TRBD1 matches 7 bases. This TCR was recovered from a boy under 18 in good health. CDR3 amino acids: CATSQRGQAGANVLTF. CDR3 nucleotides: TGTGCCACCTCACAGAGAGGACAGGCTGGGGCCAACGTCCTGACTTTC.